The T cell receptor (beta chain) described here comes from a study of CD8 T cells in ankylosing spondylitis. Findings of the study overall: It appeared that ankylosing spondylitis blood was characterized by a TCR beta motif of several highly homologous variants.

With regard to this clonotype: Its antigen is unidentified.

Germline assignment: CDR1 SGHTA and CDR2 FQGNSA. Trimming took off 5 bases at V and 13 bases at J, with 12 bases between the two ends. CDR3 length: 12 residues. Using quantitative 5'-RACE with molecular barcodes, the authors made TCR beta libraries. TCRdb re-called the 5' RACE reads with MiXCR, one entry per CDR3 protein. The sample includes 150,000 to 200,000 distinct CDR3 sequences, approximately 10% seen only once; the top ten take approximately 32%. This clonotype was obtained from a male donor with ankylosing spondylitis or in good health (not recorded which). The J gene is TRBJ1-6, the V gene TRBV7-2, with D possibly being TRBD1 (5 bases). The sequenced sample was blood, either unsorted or a sorted T cell fraction (not recorded which). CDR3 bases: TGTGCCAGCAGCGCCCAGGGTTATCCCCTCCACTTT. Translation gives CASSAQGYPLHF.